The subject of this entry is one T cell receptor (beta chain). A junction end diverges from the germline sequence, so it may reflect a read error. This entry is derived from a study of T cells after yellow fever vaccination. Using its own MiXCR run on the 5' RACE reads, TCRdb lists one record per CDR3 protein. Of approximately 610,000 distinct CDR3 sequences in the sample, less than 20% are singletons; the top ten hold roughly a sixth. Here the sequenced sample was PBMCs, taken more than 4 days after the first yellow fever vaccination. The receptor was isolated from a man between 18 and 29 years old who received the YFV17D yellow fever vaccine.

The CDR3 DNA reads as TGCGCCAGCAGCCCACCCGGGACAGCGTATGGCTACATCTTC. Translated, it gives CASSPPGTAYGYIF. The chain recombines TRBV5-1 with TRBJ1-2; 7 bases line up with TRBD1. Germline CDR1 reads SGHRS; CDR2 reads YFSETQ. The CDR3 has 14 residues.